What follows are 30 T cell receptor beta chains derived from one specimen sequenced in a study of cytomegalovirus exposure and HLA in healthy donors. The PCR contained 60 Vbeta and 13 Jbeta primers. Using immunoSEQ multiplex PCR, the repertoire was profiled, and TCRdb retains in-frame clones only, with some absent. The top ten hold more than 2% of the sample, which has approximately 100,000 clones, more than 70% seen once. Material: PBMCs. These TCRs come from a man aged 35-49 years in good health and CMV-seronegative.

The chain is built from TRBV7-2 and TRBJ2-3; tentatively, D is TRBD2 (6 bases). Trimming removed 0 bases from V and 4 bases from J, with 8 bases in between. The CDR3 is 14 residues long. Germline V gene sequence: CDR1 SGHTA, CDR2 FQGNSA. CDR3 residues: CASSLAGGADTQYF. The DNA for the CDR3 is TGTGCCAGCAGCTTAGCGGGGGGTGCAGATACGCAGTATTTT. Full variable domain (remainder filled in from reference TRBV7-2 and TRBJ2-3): GAGVSQSPSNKVTEKGKDVELRCDPISGHTALYWYRQSLGQGLEFLIYFQGNSAPDKSGLPSDRFSAERTGGSVSTLTIQRTQQEDSAVYLCASSLAGGADTQYFGPGTRLTVL.

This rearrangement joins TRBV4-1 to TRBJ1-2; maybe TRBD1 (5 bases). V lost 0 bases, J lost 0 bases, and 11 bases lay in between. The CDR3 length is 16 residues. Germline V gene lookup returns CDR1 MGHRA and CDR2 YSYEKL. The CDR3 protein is CASSQDPGRANYGYTF. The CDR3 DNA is TGCGCCAGCAGCCAAGATCCAGGCAGGGCTAACTATGGCTACACCTTC.

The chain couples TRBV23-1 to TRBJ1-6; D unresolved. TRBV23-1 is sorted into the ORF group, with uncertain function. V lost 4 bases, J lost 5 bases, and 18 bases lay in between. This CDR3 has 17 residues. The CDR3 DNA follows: TGCGCCAGCAGTCCAAAATGGGGAGGACCCCATAATTCACCCCTCCACTTT. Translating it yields CASSPKWGGPHNSPLHF.

CDR3 in amino acids: CASSSTGGNGYTF. CDR3 coding DNA: TGCGCCAGCAGCTCGACAGGGGGAAATGGCTACACCTTC. The chain links TRBV5-1 to TRBJ1-2, with TRBD1 matching over 9 bases. Germline values: CDR1 SGHRS, CDR2 YFSETQ. CDR3 length: 13 amino acids. Trimming removed 3 bases from V and 6 bases from J; junction bases left unmatched: 3.

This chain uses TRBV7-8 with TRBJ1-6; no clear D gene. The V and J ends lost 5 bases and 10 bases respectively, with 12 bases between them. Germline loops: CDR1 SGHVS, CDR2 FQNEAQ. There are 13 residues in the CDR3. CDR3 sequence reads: CASSRELDSPLHF. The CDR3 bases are TGTGCCAGCAGCCGGGAACTAGACTCACCCCTCCACTTT.

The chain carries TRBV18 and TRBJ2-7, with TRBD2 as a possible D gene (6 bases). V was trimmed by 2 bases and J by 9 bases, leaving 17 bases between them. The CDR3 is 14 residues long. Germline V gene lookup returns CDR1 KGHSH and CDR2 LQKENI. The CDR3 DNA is TGTGCCAGCTCACCAGAGATGACCTCTAGCGTGCAGTACTTC. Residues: CASSPEMTSSVQYF.

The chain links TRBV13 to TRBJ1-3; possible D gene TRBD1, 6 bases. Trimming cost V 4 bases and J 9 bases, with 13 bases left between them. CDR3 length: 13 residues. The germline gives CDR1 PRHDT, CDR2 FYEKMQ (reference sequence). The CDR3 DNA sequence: TGTGCCAGCAGCTCCGGGACAATCCCCACCATATATTTT. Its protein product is CASSSGTIPTIYF.

The CDR3 DNA sequence: TGTGCCAGCAGCTTAGCTCTCAGAAACTATGGCTACACCTTC. Encoded protein: CASSLALRNYGYTF. The chain joins TRBV7-9 to TRBJ1-2; D not resolved. This CDR3 has 14 residues. The germline gives CDR1 SEHNR, CDR2 FQNEAQ (reference sequence). V was clipped by 0 bases and J by 2 bases, with 7 bases between them.

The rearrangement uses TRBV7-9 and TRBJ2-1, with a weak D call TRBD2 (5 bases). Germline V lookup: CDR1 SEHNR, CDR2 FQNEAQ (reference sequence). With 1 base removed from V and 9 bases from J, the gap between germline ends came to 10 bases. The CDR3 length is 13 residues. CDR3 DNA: TGTGCCAGCAGCTTAGTGAGGGTGGGTGAGCAGTTCTTC. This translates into CASSLVRVGEQFF.

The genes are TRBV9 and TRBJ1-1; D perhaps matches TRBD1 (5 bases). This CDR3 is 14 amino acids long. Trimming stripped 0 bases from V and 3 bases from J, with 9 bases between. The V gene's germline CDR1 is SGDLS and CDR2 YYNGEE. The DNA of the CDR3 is TGTGCCAGCAGCGTAGGAATCAGGGACACTGAAGCTTTCTTT. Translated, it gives CASSVGIRDTEAFF.

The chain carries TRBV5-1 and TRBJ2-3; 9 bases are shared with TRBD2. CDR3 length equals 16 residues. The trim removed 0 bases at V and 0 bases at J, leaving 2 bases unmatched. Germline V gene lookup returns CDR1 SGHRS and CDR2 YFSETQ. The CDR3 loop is CASSLDSGGSTDTQYF. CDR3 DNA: TGCGCCAGCAGCTTGGATAGCGGGGGAAGCACAGATACGCAGTATTTT.

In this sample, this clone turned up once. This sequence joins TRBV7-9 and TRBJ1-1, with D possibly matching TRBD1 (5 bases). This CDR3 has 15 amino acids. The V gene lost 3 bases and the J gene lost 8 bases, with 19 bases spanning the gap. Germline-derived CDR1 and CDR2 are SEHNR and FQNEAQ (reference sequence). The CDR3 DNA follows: TGTGCCAGCAGCTTCGGCCAGGGCAAGTTGTCCGAAGCTTTCTTT. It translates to CASSFGQGKLSEAFF.

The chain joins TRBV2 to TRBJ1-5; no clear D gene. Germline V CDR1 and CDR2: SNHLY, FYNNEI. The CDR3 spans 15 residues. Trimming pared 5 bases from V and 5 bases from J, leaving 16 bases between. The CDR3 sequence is CASSPRITDYQPQHF. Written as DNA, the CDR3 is TGTGCCAGCAGTCCCCGGATTACGGACTATCAGCCCCAGCATTTT.

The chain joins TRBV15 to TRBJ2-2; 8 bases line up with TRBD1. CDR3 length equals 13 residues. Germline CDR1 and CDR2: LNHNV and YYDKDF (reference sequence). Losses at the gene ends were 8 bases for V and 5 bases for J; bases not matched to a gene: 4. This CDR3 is CATGQGQTGELFF. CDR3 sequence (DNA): TGTGCCACCGGACAGGGCCAAACCGGGGAGCTGTTTTTT.

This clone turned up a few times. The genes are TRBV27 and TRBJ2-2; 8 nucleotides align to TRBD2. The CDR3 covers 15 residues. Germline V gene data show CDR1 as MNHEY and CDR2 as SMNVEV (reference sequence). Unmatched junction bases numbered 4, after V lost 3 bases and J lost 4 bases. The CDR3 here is CASSFVGGATGELFF. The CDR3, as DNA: TGTGCCAGCAGTTTTGTCGGGGGGGCCACCGGGGAGCTGTTTTTT.

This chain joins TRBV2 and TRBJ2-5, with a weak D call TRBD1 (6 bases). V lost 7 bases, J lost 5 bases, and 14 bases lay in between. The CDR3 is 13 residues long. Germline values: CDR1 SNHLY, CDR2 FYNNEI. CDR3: CASKQGYPETQYF. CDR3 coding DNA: TGTGCCAGCAAACAGGGTTACCCGGAGACCCAGTACTTC.

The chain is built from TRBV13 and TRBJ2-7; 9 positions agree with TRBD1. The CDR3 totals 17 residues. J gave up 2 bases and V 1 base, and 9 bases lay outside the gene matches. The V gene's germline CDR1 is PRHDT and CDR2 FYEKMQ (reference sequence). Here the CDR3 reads CASSLVTGGQGPYEQYF. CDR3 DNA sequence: TGTGCCAGCAGCTTAGTTACCGGGGGACAGGGACCCTACGAGCAGTACTTC.

CDR3: CASSSLAGHEGETQYF. The DNA of the CDR3 is TGCGCCAGCAGCTCCTTAGCGGGACATGAGGGAGAGACCCAGTACTTC. V is TRBV5-1 and J is TRBJ2-5, with 8 nucleotides matching TRBD2. The ends lost 3 bases at V and 4 bases at J; junction bases unmatched: 11. Germline assignment: CDR1 SGHRS and CDR2 YFSETQ. CDR3 length: 16 amino acids.

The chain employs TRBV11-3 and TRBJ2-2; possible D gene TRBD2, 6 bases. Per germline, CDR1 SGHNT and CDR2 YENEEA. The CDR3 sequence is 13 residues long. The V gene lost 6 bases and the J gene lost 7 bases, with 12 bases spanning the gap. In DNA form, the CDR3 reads TGTGCCAGCAGTCCGGGGGTAGACGGGGAGCTGTTTTTT. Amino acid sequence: CASSPGVDGELFF.

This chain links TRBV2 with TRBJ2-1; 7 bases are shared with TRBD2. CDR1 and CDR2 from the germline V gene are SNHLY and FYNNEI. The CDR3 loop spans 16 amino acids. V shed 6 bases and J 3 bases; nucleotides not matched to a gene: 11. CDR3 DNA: TGTGCCAGCAGCGACCCCGCCCGGGGGGTCTACAATGAGCAGTTCTTC. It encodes CASSDPARGVYNEQFF. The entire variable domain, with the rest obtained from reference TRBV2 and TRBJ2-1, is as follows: EPEVTQTPSHQVTQMGQEVILRCVPISNHLYFYWYRQILGQKVEFLVSFYNNEISEKSEIFDDQFSVERPDGSNFTLKIRSTKLEDSAMYFCASSDPARGVYNEQFFGPGTRLTVL.

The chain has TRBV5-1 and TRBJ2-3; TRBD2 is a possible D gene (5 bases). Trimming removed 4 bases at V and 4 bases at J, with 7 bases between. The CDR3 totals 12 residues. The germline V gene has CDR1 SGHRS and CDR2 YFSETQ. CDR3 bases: TGCGCCAGCAGCACCGGGGCAGATACGCAGTATTTT. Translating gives CASSTGADTQYF. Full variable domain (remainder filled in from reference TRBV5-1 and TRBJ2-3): KAGVTQTPRYLIKTRGQQVTLSCSPISGHRSVSWYQQTPGQGLQFLFEYFSETQRNKGNFPGRFSGRQFSNSRSEMNVSTLELGDSALYLCASSTGADTQYFGPGTRLTVL.

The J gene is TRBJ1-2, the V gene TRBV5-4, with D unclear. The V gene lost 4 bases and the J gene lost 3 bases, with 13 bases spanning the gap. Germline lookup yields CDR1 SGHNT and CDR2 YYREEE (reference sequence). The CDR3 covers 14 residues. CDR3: CASSLISGDYGYTF. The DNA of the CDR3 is TGTGCCAGCAGCCTAATATCTGGAGACTATGGCTACACCTTC. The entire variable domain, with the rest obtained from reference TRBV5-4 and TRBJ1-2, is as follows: ETGVTQSPTHLIKTRGQQVTLRCSSQSGHNTVSWYQQALGQGPQFIFQYYREEENGRGNFPPRFSGLQFPNYSSELNVNALELDDSALYLCASSLISGDYGYTFGSGTRLTVV.

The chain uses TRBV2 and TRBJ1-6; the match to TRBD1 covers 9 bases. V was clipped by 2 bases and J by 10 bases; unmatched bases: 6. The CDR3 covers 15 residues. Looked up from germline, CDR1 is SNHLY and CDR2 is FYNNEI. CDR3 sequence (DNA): TGTGCCAGCAGTGAAAGGGGACAGGGTGTATCACCCCTCCACTTT. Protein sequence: CASSERGQGVSPLHF.

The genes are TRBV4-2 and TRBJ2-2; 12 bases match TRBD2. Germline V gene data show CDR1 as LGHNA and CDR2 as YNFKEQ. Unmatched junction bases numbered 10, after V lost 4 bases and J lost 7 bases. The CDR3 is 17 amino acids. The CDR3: CASSLTLAGGPGGELFF. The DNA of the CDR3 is TGTGCCAGCAGCCTGACCCTAGCGGGGGGGCCTGGCGGGGAGCTGTTTTTT.

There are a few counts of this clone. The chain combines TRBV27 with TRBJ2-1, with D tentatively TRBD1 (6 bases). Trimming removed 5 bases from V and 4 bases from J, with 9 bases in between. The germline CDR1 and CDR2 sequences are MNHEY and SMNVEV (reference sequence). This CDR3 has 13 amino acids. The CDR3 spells CASSKGQYNEQFF. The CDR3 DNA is TGTGCCAGCAGTAAAGGACAGTACAATGAGCAGTTCTTC.

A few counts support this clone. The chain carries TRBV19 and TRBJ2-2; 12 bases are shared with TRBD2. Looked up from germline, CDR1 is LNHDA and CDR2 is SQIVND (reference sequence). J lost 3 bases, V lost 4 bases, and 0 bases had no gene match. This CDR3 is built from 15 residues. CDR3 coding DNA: TGTGCCAGTAGTAGACTAGCGGGGGACACCGGGGAGCTGTTTTTT. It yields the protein CASSRLAGDTGELFF.

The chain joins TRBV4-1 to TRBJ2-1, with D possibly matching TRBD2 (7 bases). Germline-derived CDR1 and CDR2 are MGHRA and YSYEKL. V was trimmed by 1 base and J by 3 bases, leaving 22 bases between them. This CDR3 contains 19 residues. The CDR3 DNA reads TGCGCCAGCAGCCAAGTAATAGATGTCGGCGGGGGCCGCTACAATGAGCAGTTCTTC. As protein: CASSQVIDVGGGRYNEQFF.

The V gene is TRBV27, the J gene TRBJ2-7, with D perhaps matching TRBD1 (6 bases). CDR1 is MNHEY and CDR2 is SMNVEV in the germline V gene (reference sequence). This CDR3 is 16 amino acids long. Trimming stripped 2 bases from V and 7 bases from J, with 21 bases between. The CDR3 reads CASSLPPGQQGREQYF. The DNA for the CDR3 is TGTGCCAGCAGTTTACCTCCCGGCCAACAGGGTCGGGAGCAGTACTTC.

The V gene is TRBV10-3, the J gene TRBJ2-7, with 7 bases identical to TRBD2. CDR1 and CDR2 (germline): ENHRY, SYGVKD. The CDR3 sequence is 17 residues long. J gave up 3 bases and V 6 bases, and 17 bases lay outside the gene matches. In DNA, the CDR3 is TGTGCCATCAGCGGCCACCGTAGAGGAGGACTAGACTACGAGCAGTACTTC. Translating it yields CAISGHRRGGLDYEQYF.

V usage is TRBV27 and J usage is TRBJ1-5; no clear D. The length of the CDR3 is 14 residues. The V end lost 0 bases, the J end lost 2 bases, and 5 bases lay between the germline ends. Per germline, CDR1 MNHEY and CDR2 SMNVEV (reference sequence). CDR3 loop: CASSLSRGNQPQHF. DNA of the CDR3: TGTGCCAGCAGTTTATCGAGGGGCAATCAGCCCCAGCATTTT.